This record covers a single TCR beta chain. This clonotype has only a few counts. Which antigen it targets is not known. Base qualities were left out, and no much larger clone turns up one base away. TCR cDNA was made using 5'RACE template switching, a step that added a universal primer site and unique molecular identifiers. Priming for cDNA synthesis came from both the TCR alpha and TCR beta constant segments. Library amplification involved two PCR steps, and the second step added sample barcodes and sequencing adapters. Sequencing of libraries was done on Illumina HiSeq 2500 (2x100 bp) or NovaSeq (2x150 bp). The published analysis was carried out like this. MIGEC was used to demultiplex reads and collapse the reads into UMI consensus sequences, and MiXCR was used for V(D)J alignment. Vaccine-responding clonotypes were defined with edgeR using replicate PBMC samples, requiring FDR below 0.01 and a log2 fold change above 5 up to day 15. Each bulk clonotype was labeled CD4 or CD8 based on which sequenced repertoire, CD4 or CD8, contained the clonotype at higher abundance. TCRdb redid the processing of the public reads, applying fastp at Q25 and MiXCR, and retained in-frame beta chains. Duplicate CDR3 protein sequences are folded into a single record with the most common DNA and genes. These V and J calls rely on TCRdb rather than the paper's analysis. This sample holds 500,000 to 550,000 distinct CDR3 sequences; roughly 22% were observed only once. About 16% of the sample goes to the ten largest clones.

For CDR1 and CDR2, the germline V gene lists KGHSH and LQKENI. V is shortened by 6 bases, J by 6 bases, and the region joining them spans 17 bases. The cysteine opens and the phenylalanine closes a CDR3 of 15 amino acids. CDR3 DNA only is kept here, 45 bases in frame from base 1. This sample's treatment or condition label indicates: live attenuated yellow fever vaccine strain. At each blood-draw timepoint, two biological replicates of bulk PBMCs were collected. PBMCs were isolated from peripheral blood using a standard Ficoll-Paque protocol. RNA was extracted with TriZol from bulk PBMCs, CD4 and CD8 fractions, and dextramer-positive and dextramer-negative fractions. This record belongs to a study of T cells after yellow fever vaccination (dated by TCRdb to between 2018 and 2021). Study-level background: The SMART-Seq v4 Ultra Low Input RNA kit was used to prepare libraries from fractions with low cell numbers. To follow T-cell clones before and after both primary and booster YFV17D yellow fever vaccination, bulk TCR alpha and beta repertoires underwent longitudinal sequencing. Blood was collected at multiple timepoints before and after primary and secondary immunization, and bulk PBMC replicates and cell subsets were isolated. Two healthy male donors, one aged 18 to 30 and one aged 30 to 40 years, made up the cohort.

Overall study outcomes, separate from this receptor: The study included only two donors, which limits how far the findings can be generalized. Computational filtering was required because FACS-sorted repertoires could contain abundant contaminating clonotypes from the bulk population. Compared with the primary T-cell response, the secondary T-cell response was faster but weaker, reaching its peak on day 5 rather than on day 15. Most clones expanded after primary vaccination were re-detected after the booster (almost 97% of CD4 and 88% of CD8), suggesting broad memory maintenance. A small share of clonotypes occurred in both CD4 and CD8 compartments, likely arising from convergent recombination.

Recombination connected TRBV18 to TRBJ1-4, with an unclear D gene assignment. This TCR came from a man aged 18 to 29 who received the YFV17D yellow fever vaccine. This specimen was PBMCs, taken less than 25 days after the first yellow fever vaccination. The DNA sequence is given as TGTGCCAGCTCTCCGGCGCCAGTGGCGGATGAAAAACTGTTTTTT. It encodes CASSPAPVADEKLFF. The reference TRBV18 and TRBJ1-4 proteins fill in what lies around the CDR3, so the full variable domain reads NAGVMQNPRHLVRRRGQEARLRCSPMKGHSHVYWYRQLPEEGLKFMVYLQKENIIDESGMPKERFSAEFPKEGPSILRIQQVVRGDSAAYFCASSPAPVADEKLFFGSGTQLSVL.